The 10 T cell receptor beta chains below all came from one sample that was sequenced in a study of T cell responses to AZD1222 COVID-19 vaccine. Sequencing used immunoSEQ multiplex PCR; TCRdb keeps in-frame clones, though not all of them. This sample yields approximately 150,000 clones, of which 75% to 95% are seen a single time; roughly 3.2% belongs to the top ten. Sequenced here: peripheral blood, sampled 28 days after the second AZD1222 dose. The receptors here all came from an adult who received the AZD1222 COVID-19 vaccine.

The V call is TRBV25-1, the J call TRBJ1-1; no definite D call. CDR1 and CDR2 from the germline V gene are MGHDK and SYGVNS. The CDR3 extends over 11 amino acids. V was clipped by 3 bases and J by 1 base, with 0 bases between them. This chain's CDR3 is CASSENTEAFF. CDR3 sequence (DNA): TGTGCCAGCAGTGAGAACACTGAAGCTTTCTTT.

This clone appeared a few times. The rearrangement links TRBV15 to TRBJ2-7; 7 bases line up with TRBD2. This CDR3 comprises 16 residues. The V gene's germline CDR1 is LNHNV and CDR2 YYDKDF (reference sequence). The ends lost 0 bases at V and 6 bases at J; junction bases unmatched: 11. CDR3 region: CATSREGGSPTTEQYF. The CDR3 DNA is TGTGCCACCAGCAGAGAGGGGGGGTCCCCAACGACCGAGCAGTACTTC. Combining the CDR3 with reference TRBV15 and TRBJ2-7 gives the whole variable domain DAMVIQNPRYQVTQFGKPVTLSCSQTLNHNVMYWYQQKSSQAPKLLFHYYDKDFNNEADTPDNFQSRRPNTSFCFLDIRSPGLGDTAMYLCATSREGGSPTTEQYFGPGTRLTVT.

The chain joins TRBV5-1 to TRBJ1-2; 7 bases line up with TRBD1. The germline CDR1 and CDR2 sequences are SGHRS and YFSETQ. This CDR3 contains 15 residues. V was pared by 0 bases and J by 1 base, with 3 bases of the junction left unmatched. The CDR3 is CASSLGQGYNYGYTF. The CDR3, as DNA: TGCGCCAGCAGCTTGGGACAGGGTTATAACTATGGCTACACCTTC. The full variable domain, with the rest looked up from reference TRBV5-1 and TRBJ1-2, is KAGVTQTPRYLIKTRGQQVTLSCSPISGHRSVSWYQQTPGQGLQFLFEYFSETQRNKGNFPGRFSGRQFSNSRSEMNVSTLELGDSALYLCASSLGQGYNYGYTFGSGTRLTVV.

The chain is built from TRBV5-1 and TRBJ1-2; possible D gene TRBD1, 5 bases. V lost 3 bases and J lost 7, with 7 bases in between. Per germline, CDR1 SGHRS and CDR2 YFSETQ. The CDR3 spans 11 residues. This CDR3 reads CASSSGLGYTF. The DNA for the CDR3 is TGCGCCAGCAGCTCGGGACTTGGCTACACCTTC.

V usage is TRBV10-2 and J usage is TRBJ1-2, with D uncertain. The V end lost 2 bases, the J end lost 4 bases, and 11 bases lay between the germline ends. This CDR3 has 14 amino acids. From germline, CDR1 is WSHSY and CDR2 SAAADI. CDR3 amino acids: CASSEIRPSYGYTF. The CDR3 DNA reads as TGCGCCAGCAGTGAGATAAGACCTTCCTATGGCTACACCTTC.

The chain combines TRBV15 with TRBJ2-2; 7 positions agree with TRBD2. CDR1 is LNHNV and CDR2 is YYDKDF in the germline V gene (reference sequence). The CDR3 spans 19 residues. V lost 0 bases to trimming and J lost 3 bases; unmatched junction nucleotides: 13. CDR3 protein: CATSRDPGGLGKDTGELFF. CDR3 sequence (DNA): TGTGCCACCAGCAGAGACCCGGGAGGTTTGGGGAAGGACACCGGGGAGCTGTTTTTT.

The chain recombines TRBV19 with TRBJ2-7; D unresolved. Trimming left V 1 base short and J 7 bases short, with 8 bases between. From germline, CDR1 is LNHDA and CDR2 SQIVND (reference sequence). The CDR3 is 12 amino acids. The CDR3, as DNA: TGTGCCAGTAGTATAGTGGGAAGGGAGCAGTACTTC. Translation gives CASSIVGREQYF.

The rearrangement joins TRBV29-1 to TRBJ1-3; no definite D call. The ends were cut back, 3 bases at V and 4 bases at J, with 10 bases in the middle. The CDR3 totals 13 residues. Germline CDR1 is SQVTM and CDR2 is ANQGSEA. DNA of the CDR3: TGCAGCGTTGACAGCGGGGTCGGAAACACCATATATTTT. Amino acids: CSVDSGVGNTIYF.

The chain recombines TRBV7-9 with TRBJ1-5; D perhaps matches TRBD1 (6 bases). The V end lost 1 base, the J end lost 7 bases, and 14 bases lay between the germline ends. The CDR3 loop spans 15 amino acids. Looked up from germline, CDR1 is SEHNR and CDR2 is FQNEAQ (reference sequence). DNA for the CDR3: TGTGCCAGCAGCTTAGTGGGCAGGGGAGACCAGCCCCAGCATTTT. It yields the protein CASSLVGRGDQPQHF.

The chain carries TRBV5-1 and TRBJ2-4, with 11 bases that match TRBD1. CDR3 length equals 13 residues. Germline loops: CDR1 SGHRS, CDR2 YFSETQ. The V and J ends lost 4 bases and 6 bases, in that order; junction bases with no gene match: 0. This CDR3 reads CASSGTGGNIQYF. The CDR3 region has the DNA TGCGCCAGCAGCGGGACAGGGGGAAACATTCAGTACTTC.